This TCR beta chain was recovered during a study of blood T cell repertoires in COVID-19. Study-wide context: PBMCs, B-cell-depleted T cells, or T cells provided the cDNA or gDNA that made up the material.

Method: immunoSEQ multiplex PCR; TCRdb's copy keeps in-frame clones and lacks some. The sample has about 180,000 clones, 80% to 90% seen once. Germline CDR1 and CDR2: SGHTA and FQGNSA. The CDR3 is 17 residues long. V was trimmed by 2 bases and J by 2 bases, leaving 19 bases between them. Sequencing used peripheral blood. The chain recombines TRBV7-2 with TRBJ2-7; D possibly corresponds to TRBD1 (6 bases). This TCR was recovered from a young man who had recovered from COVID-19. CDR3 in amino acids: CASSLYSFGTITYEQYF. CDR3 sequence (DNA): TGTGCCAGCAGCTTATACTCGTTCGGGACAATAACCTACGAGCAGTACTTC. Combining the CDR3 with reference TRBV7-2 and TRBJ2-7 gives the whole variable domain GAGVSQSPSNKVTEKGKDVELRCDPISGHTALYWYRQSLGQGLEFLIYFQGNSAPDKSGLPSDRFSAERTGGSVSTLTIQRTQQEDSAVYLCASSLYSFGTITYEQYFGPGTRLTVT.